Reported below is one T cell receptor beta chain. The CDR3 has 14 amino acids. Looked up from germline, CDR1 is LNHDA and CDR2 is SQIVND (reference sequence). The V end lost 8 bases, the J end lost 1 base, and 11 bases lay between the germline ends. This specimen comes from a study of CDR3 diversity in severe acne. TCRdb ran MiXCR on the PCR reads and lists one entry per CDR3 protein. The profile shows about 76,000 distinct CDR3 sequences, around 49% of them singletons. This clonotype originated in a male donor in good health, without acne. The rearrangement joins TRBV19 to TRBJ1-4; no firm D call. The sample consisted of blood. DNA of the CDR3: TGTGCCAGTGATAGGAGAGGAACTAATGAAAAACTGTTTTTT. Translation gives CASDRRGTNEKLFF.